These 3 T cell receptor beta chains were all obtained from the same sample, sequenced in a study of shared clonotypes between healthy human individuals. In the naive CD8 group, cells lacked CD45RO and were positively selected for CCR7, so terminally differentiated effector memory CD45RA+ cells were left out. TCRdb keeps only in-frame clones here, not all; method: immunoSEQ multiplex PCR. The table records more than 2 million clones, about 95% of them present only once. Sample: naive CD8+ T cells sorted from blood. All receptors derive from a man younger than 30 in good health.

Only one count was recorded for this clone. Here the CDR3 DNA reads TGTGCCAGCAGCTTATTAAGCGGGAGAGCCTACGAGCAGTACTTC. It is translated as CASSLLSGRAYEQYF. The V and J genes are TRBV7-6 and TRBJ2-7; 8 bases fit TRBD2. This CDR3 region has 15 residues. Trimming cost V 2 bases and J 2 bases; bases outside gene matches: 5. Germline V gene sequence: CDR1 SGHVS, CDR2 FNYEAQ.

The chain uses TRBV2 and TRBJ2-7, with D uncertain. The germline CDR1 and CDR2 sequences are SNHLY and FYNNEI. Trimming removed 7 bases from V and 2 bases from J, with 9 bases in between. The CDR3 has 12 amino acids. Here the CDR3 reads CASTEWTYEQYF. The DNA of the CDR3 is TGTGCCAGCACAGAGTGGACCTACGAGCAGTACTTC. The complete variable domain, with remaining parts taken from reference TRBV2 and TRBJ2-7, reads EPEVTQTPSHQVTQMGQEVILRCVPISNHLYFYWYRQILGQKVEFLVSFYNNEISEKSEIFDDQFSVERPDGSNFTLKIRSTKLEDSAMYFCASTEWTYEQYFGPGTRLTVT.

The rearrangement joins TRBV21-1 to TRBJ1-5; TRBD1 reflects the table's D call only, with no check against the DNA. TRBV21-1 is described as a pseudogene. The CDR3 covers 15 residues. The CDR3 DNA follows: TGTGCCAGCAGCAAAACACAGGGTTCTCATCAGCCCCAGCATTTT. It encodes CASSKTQGSHQPQHF.